Described below is a single T cell receptor beta chain sequence and its context. The antigen is undetermined. CDR1 and CDR2 (germline): SGHRS, YFSETQ. The CDR3 runs to 15 residues. The V and J ends lost 4 bases and 2 bases respectively, with 14 bases between them. The PCR employed 60 Vbeta primers together with 13 Jbeta primers. TCRdb's copy holds only in-frame clones and misses some; the assay was immunoSEQ multiplex PCR. The sample shows 150,000 to 170,000 clones, 70% to 80% of them seen only once. The data derive from a study of cytomegalovirus exposure and HLA in healthy donors. Study-wide results and limits: Presence/absence analyses assumed roughly uniform sequencing depth across donors. In a later analysis, TCR beta V- and J-gene trimming was associated with a missense DCLRE1C variant. The authors listed some 160 TCR beta chains as cytomegalovirus-associated.

The specimen sequenced was PBMCs. The source is a man aged 30 to 39 in good health and CMV-seropositive. V and J are TRBV5-1 and TRBJ2-3; D gene uncertain. DNA for the CDR3: TGCGCCAGCAGCACCAGTCCAAACCCCACAGATACGCAGTATTTT. Amino acid sequence: CASSTSPNPTDTQYF.